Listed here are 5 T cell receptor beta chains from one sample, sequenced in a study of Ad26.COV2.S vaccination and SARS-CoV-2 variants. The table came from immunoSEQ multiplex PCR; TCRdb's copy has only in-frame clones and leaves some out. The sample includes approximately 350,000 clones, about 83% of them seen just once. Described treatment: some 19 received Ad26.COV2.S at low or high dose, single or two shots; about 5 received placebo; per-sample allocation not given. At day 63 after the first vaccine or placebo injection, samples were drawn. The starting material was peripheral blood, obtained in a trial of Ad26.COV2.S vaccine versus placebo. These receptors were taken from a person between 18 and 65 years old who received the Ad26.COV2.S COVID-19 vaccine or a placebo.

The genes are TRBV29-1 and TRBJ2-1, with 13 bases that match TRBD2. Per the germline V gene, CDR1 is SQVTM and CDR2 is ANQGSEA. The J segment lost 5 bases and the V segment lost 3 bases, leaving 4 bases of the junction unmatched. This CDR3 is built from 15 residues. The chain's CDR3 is CSVDGTSGMNNEQFF. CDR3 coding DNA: TGCAGCGTTGATGGGACTAGCGGGATGAACAATGAGCAGTTCTTC.

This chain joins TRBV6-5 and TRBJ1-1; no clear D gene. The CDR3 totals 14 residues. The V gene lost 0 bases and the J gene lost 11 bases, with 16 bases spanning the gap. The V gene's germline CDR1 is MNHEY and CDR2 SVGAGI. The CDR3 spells CASSYSPRGFDAFF. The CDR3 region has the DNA TGTGCCAGCAGTTACTCTCCAAGAGGCTTTGACGCTTTCTTT.

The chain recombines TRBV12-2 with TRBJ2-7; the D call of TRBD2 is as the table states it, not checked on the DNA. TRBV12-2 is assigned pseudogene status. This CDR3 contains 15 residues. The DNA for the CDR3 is TGTGCAAGTCGCTTAGAACGTCCTAGCGGGACCGAGCAGTACTTC. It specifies CASRLERPSGTEQYF.

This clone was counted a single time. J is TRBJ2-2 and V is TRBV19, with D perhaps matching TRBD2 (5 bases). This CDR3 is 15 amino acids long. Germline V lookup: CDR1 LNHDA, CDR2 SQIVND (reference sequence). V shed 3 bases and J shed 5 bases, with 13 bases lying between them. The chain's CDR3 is CASSISGIDTGELFF. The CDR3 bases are TGTGCCAGTAGTATCAGCGGTATCGATACCGGGGAGCTGTTTTTT. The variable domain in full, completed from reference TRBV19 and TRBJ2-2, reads DGGITQSPKYLFRKEGQNVTLSCEQNLNHDAMYWYRQDPGQGLRLIYYSQIVNDFQKGDIAEGYSVSREKKESFPLTVTSAQKNPTAFYLCASSISGIDTGELFFGEGSRLTVL.

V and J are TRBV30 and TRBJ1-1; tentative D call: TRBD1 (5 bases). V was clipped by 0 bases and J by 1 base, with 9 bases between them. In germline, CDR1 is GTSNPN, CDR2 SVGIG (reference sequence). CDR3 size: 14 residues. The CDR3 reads CAWSVVGTNTEAFF. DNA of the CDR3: TGTGCCTGGAGTGTGGTGGGGACGAACACTGAAGCTTTCTTT.